A selection of T cell receptor beta chains follows, all from one sample in a study of T cell repertoires in cytomegalovirus infection. MiXCR was run by TCRdb on the reads, yielding one entry per CDR3 protein. Of around 430,000 distinct CDR3 sequences listed, about 42% are singletons. These TCRs' antigens remain unknown. Sequenced material: cultured PBMCs, taken from culture after CMV antigen stimulation. All receptors derive from a human donor in good health (CMV status not recorded). Some clones in this sample may be carry-over from other donors' samples. Each CDR3 is given with its conserved first and last residue. The order of the fields is J gene, D gene, V gene, clone size, CDR3 DNA, CDR3 protein. The D gene is left open where the match is weak. Expanded clones get a size class; other rows say once, few or many, or leave the size out.

j_gene: TRBJ1-2
d_gene: TRBD1
v_gene: TRBV28
abundance: -
CDR3nt: TGTGCCAGCAGATCCTCTACAGGGGTGGACTATGGCTACACCTTC
CDR3aa: CASRSSTGVDYGYTF

j_gene: TRBJ2-1
d_gene: TRBD2
v_gene: TRBV7-9
abundance: once
CDR3nt: TGTGCCAGCAGCTTAGCACTAGCGGGAGTCTACAATGAGCAGTTCTTC
CDR3aa: CASSLALAGVYNEQFF

j_gene: TRBJ2-2
d_gene: -
v_gene: TRBV7-2
abundance: few
CDR3nt: TGTGCCAGCAGCCTATTAGTCGGGGAGCTGTTTTTT
CDR3aa: CASSLLVGELFF

j_gene: TRBJ1-1
d_gene: TRBD1
v_gene: TRBV14
abundance: once
CDR3nt: TGTGCCAGCAGCAAAAACAGGGGCGTGAACACTGAAGCTTTCTTT
CDR3aa: CASSKNRGVNTEAFF

j_gene: TRBJ2-7
d_gene: -
v_gene: TRBV6-5
abundance: -
CDR3nt: TGTGCCAGCAGTTACCGATCCAGGACGCTGAGGTCCTACGAGCAGTACTTC
CDR3aa: CASSYRSRTLRSYEQYF

j_gene: TRBJ1-2
d_gene: -
v_gene: TRBV7-2
abundance: many
CDR3nt: TGTGCCAGCAGCTTATGGGGAGTTGGCTACACCTTC
CDR3aa: CASSLWGVGYTF

j_gene: TRBJ2-4
d_gene: -
v_gene: TRBV7-2
abundance: -
CDR3nt: TGTGCCAGCAGCACCGGGACCGCCGGTCACATTCAGTACTTC
CDR3aa: CASSTGTAGHIQYF

j_gene: TRBJ1-4
d_gene: -
v_gene: TRBV7-4
abundance: once
CDR3nt: TGTGCCAGCAGCTTCGGCAGGCAGACTAATGAAAAACTGTTTTTT
CDR3aa: CASSFGRQTNEKLFF

j_gene: TRBJ2-7
d_gene: -
v_gene: TRBV28
abundance: -
CDR3nt: TGTGCCAGCAGTCCACGTTCAAGGAGGGGAGGAGGATACGAGCAGTACTTC
CDR3aa: CASSPRSRRGGGYEQYF

j_gene: TRBJ2-7
d_gene: TRBD2
v_gene: TRBV6-1
abundance: -
CDR3nt: TGTGCCAGCACCCTCCTAGCGGGAGGGGCCTACGAGCAGTACTTC
CDR3aa: CASTLLAGGAYEQYF

j_gene: TRBJ2-3
d_gene: -
v_gene: TRBV7-2
abundance: -
CDR3nt: TGTGCCAGCAGCCTACTTCCCCCAGATACGCAGTATTTT
CDR3aa: CASSLLPPDTQYF

j_gene: TRBJ2-1
d_gene: -
v_gene: TRBV12-3/TRBV12-4
abundance: few
CDR3nt: TGTGCCAGCAGTTTTTCGCAGGGAGAGTACAATGAGCAGTTCTTC
CDR3aa: CASSFSQGEYNEQFF

j_gene: TRBJ2-1
d_gene: TRBD1
v_gene: TRBV19
abundance: -
CDR3nt: TGTGCCAGTAGGCTGAAGATGGGACAGGGAAACAATGAGCAGTTCTTC
CDR3aa: CASRLKMGQGNNEQFF

j_gene: TRBJ2-4
d_gene: -
v_gene: TRBV15
abundance: few
CDR3nt: TGTGCCACCAGCAGGGAGGTAGCCAAAAACATTCAGTACTTC
CDR3aa: CATSREVAKNIQYF

j_gene: TRBJ2-5
d_gene: -
v_gene: TRBV7-8
abundance: few
CDR3nt: TGTGCCAGCGCCTGGCTACAGGGGATTCTTGTGGCGGGGCAAGAGACCCAGTACTTC
CDR3aa: CASAWLQGILVAGQETQYF

j_gene: TRBJ1-2
d_gene: -
v_gene: TRBV6-2/TRBV6-3
abundance: -
CDR3nt: TGTGCCAGCAGTTACACACAGTTAAGATACACGCGTGGCTACACCTTC
CDR3aa: CASSYTQLRYTRGYTF

j_gene: TRBJ2-3
d_gene: TRBD1
v_gene: TRBV12-3/TRBV12-4
abundance: -
CDR3nt: TGTGCCAGCAGCCATAAGACAGGGTTCACAGATACGCAGTATTTT
CDR3aa: CASSHKTGFTDTQYF

j_gene: TRBJ2-1
d_gene: -
v_gene: TRBV12-3/TRBV12-4
abundance: -
CDR3nt: TGTGCCAGCAGTTGGGGTACGTCCTACAATGAGCAGTTCTTC
CDR3aa: CASSWGTSYNEQFF

j_gene: TRBJ2-1
d_gene: TRBD2
v_gene: TRBV4-3
abundance: -
CDR3nt: TGCGCCAGCAGCCAAGGGCTAGCGGTTAACAATGAGCAGTTCTTC
CDR3aa: CASSQGLAVNNEQFF

j_gene: TRBJ2-5
d_gene: TRBD1
v_gene: TRBV7-2
abundance: few
CDR3nt: TGTGCCAGCAGCTTATCGGACAGGGGGCGAGAGACCCAGTACTTC
CDR3aa: CASSLSDRGRETQYF

j_gene: TRBJ2-2
d_gene: -
v_gene: TRBV24-1
abundance: -
CDR3nt: TGTGCCACCAGTGATTTGGAGAAAACCGGCGCCGGGGAGCTGTTTTTT
CDR3aa: CATSDLEKTGAGELFF

j_gene: TRBJ1-2
d_gene: -
v_gene: TRBV27
abundance: once
CDR3nt: TGTGCCAGCGCCGACCGGCGTATGAGGGCATTCTATGGCTACACCTTC
CDR3aa: CASADRRMRAFYGYTF

j_gene: TRBJ1-6
d_gene: -
v_gene: TRBV5-3
abundance: -
CDR3nt: TGTGCCAGCAGCTTTGGACGCCTAAATTCACCCCTCCACTTT
CDR3aa: CASSFGRLNSPLHF

j_gene: TRBJ2-5
d_gene: TRBD1
v_gene: TRBV2
abundance: -
CDR3nt: TGTGCCAGCAGAGAAGGGACAGTGAATTGGGAGACCCAGTACTTC
CDR3aa: CASREGTVNWETQYF

j_gene: TRBJ2-3
d_gene: -
v_gene: TRBV5-4
abundance: -
CDR3nt: TGTGCCAGCAGCTTGAGGGCTAGCAGCACAGATACGCAGTATTTT
CDR3aa: CASSLRASSTDTQYF

j_gene: TRBJ1-3
d_gene: TRBD1
v_gene: TRBV4-1
abundance: -
CDR3nt: TGCGCCAGCAGCCACCTCCGGGGACAGGGTTCCTCTGGAAACACCATATATTTT
CDR3aa: CASSHLRGQGSSGNTIYF

j_gene: TRBJ2-1
d_gene: -
v_gene: TRBV19
abundance: -
CDR3nt: TGTGCCAGTAGTATTGAGCCCCCGGGACTCTACAATGAGCAGTTCTTC
CDR3aa: CASSIEPPGLYNEQFF